The 18 T cell receptor beta chains below come from one sample, sequenced in a study of monozygotic twins with inflammatory bowel disease. TCRdb re-called the 5' RACE reads; one entry per CDR3 protein, DNA not given. The sample totals approximately 330,000 distinct CDR3 sequences. Sequenced input: blood. The source is a human donor with ulcerative colitis or Crohn's disease, or a healthy co-twin of an affected twin (not recorded which).

The V and J genes are TRBV28 and TRBJ2-7; TCRdb lists TRBD1, though no DNA is available to test this call. The V gene's germline CDR1 is MDHEN and CDR2 SYDVKM. The CDR3 length is 13 residues. The CDR3: CASRVTGGYEQYF.

CDR3: CASSESRGRGDTQYF. V gene TRBV10-1 combines with J gene TRBJ2-3; with no DNA, the TCRdb D assignment of TRBD1 cannot be verified. The germline V gene has CDR1 WNHNN and CDR2 SYGVQD (reference sequence). This CDR3 is 15 amino acids long.

V is TRBV5-1 and J is TRBJ1-4. This CDR3 comprises 17 residues. CDR1 and CDR2 from the germline V gene are SGHRS and YFSETQ. The CDR3 is CASSLVSLSATNEKLFF.

The J gene is TRBJ2-3, the V gene TRBV29-1. The CDR3 has 16 amino acids. CDR1 and CDR2 from the germline V gene are SQVTM and ANQGSEA. CDR3 sequence: CSVEDRYTVSTDTQYF.

The rearrangement uses TRBV28 and TRBJ2-2; TCRdb designates TRBD2, a call that cannot be tested without DNA. Per the germline V gene, CDR1 is MDHEN and CDR2 is SYDVKM. This CDR3 is built from 15 residues. CDR3 protein: CASSLMGRATGELFF.

This chain joins TRBV6-2 or TRBV6-3 and TRBJ1-5; TCRdb lists TRBD1, though no DNA is available to test this call. CDR1 MNHEY and CDR2 SVGEGT come from the germline V gene. The CDR3 is 16 amino acids. The CDR3 region is CASSPGTGVKNQPQHF.

The rearrangement uses TRBV20-1 and TRBJ1-6; TCRdb indicates TRBD1, and absent DNA this call remains unverified. Germline CDR1 reads DFQATT; CDR2 reads SNEGSKA (reference sequence). The length of the CDR3 is 17 residues. CDR3 protein: CSAPADRAGSYNSPLHF.

The J gene is TRBJ1-2, the V gene TRBV20-1. The CDR3 spans 13 residues. Germline-derived CDR1 and CDR2 are DFQATT and SNEGSKA (reference sequence). CDR3 sequence: CSATLGRNYGYTF.

This chain uses TRBV12-5 with TRBJ1-5; TCRdb outputs TRBD1, but without DNA this stays unchecked. The CDR3 spans 17 residues. Germline V gene sequence: CDR1 LGHNT, CDR2 FRNRAP. The CDR3 is CASGPEQGAPGNQPQHF. Variable domain in full (rest from reference TRBV12-5 and TRBJ1-5): DARVTQTPRHKVTEMGQEVTMRCQPILGHNTVFWYRQTMMQGLELLAYFRNRAPLDDSGMPKDRFSAEMPDATLATLKIQPSEPRDSAVYFCASGPEQGAPGNQPQHFGDGTRLSIL.

The genes are TRBV10-3 and TRBJ2-3; TCRdb proposes TRBD1, but this gene call is untestable without DNA. The CDR3 contains 15 residues. CDR1 is ENHRY, CDR2 SYGVKD, per germline. CDR3 amino acids: CAARSGDSSTDTQYF.

CDR3 sequence reads: CASSPPGQGISNTQYF. The chain has TRBV4-1 and TRBJ2-3; TCRdb proposes TRBD1, but this gene call is untestable without DNA. The CDR3 length is 16 residues. Per germline, CDR1 MGHRA and CDR2 YSYEKL.

The V call is TRBV7-9, the J call TRBJ2-3. CDR3 length: 17 amino acids. CDR1 is SEHNR, CDR2 FQNEAQ, per germline (reference sequence). CDR3: CASSLHPFGRSGDTQYF.

The chain recombines TRBV30 with TRBJ2-7; checking the TCRdb D call of TRBD1 is not possible without DNA. The CDR3 consists of 15 residues. Looked up from germline, CDR1 is GTSNPN and CDR2 is SVGIG (reference sequence). CDR3: CAWSVHSSGKYEQYF.

J is TRBJ2-1 and V is TRBV14; the TRBD1 assignment by TCRdb is unverifiable without DNA. This CDR3 comprises 15 residues. In germline, CDR1 is SGHDN, CDR2 FVKESK. The CDR3 spells CASTLGDTKGDEQFF.

The chain links TRBV7-7 to TRBJ2-2. CDR1 and CDR2 (germline): SSHAT, FNYEAQ (reference sequence). The CDR3 has 13 amino acids. CDR3 region: CASSRIYTGELFF.

CDR3 in amino acids: CASSSTDGDIRVSPPLHF. The chain links TRBV5-1 to TRBJ1-6. There are 18 residues in the CDR3. Germline values: CDR1 SGHRS, CDR2 YFSETQ.

The J gene is TRBJ2-1, the V gene TRBV20-1; TCRdb calls TRBD2, which cannot be checked without DNA. The CDR3 extends over 15 amino acids. CDR1 is DFQATT and CDR2 is SNEGSKA in the germline V gene (reference sequence). The CDR3 region is CSARDGLAVDNEQFF.

The rearrangement joins TRBV25-1 to TRBJ1-2. Looked up from germline, CDR1 is MGHDK and CDR2 is SYGVNS. The CDR3 is 15 amino acids. The CDR3 region is CASSASDREPYGYTF.